This T cell receptor (beta chain) was retrieved from a study of T cell repertoires in cytomegalovirus infection. Broader study findings: People with CMV and the relevant HLA were identified by cumulative public TCR beta family frequency. Predominance within the ex vivo response was attributable to HLA-C-restricted CMV-specific TCR beta clonotypes.

V was shortened by 11 bases and J by 4 bases, with 12 bases between the two germline ends. CDR1 and CDR2 from the germline V gene are SGHVS and FQNEAQ. The CDR3 runs to 12 residues. MiXCR, run by TCRdb on the reads, gives a single entry per CDR3 protein. The repertoire includes roughly 34,000 distinct CDR3 sequences, approximately 52% of them detected once, and roughly 90% sits in the top ten. Remarks on this clonotype: Its antigen is not identified.

The rearrangement uses TRBV7-8 and TRBJ2-1; unclear D gene. The source is a human donor in good health (CMV status not recorded). Some clones in this sample may be carry-over from other donors' samples. The material was CD8+ T cells from cultured PBMCs, obtained from culture after CMV antigen stimulation. In DNA form, the CDR3 reads TGTGCCTCTTGGAAAGAGTACAATGAGCAGTTCTTC. This translates into CASWKEYNEQFF.